These 19 T cell receptor beta chains share one sample of origin, sequenced in a study of OX40 agonist ivuxolimab in advanced cancers. The assay was immunoSEQ multiplex PCR, and TCRdb's table has in-frame clones only and misses some. This table has around 86,000 clones, 85% to 95% appearing once. Sequences were derived from CD4+ or CD8+ T cells sorted from blood, sampled in a trial of the OX40 agonist ivuxolimab. The receptors come from an adult with an advanced solid tumor such as melanoma, head and neck, liver or kidney cancer.

This chain links TRBV30 with TRBJ2-7; unclear D gene. Trimming shortened V by 1 base and J by 2 bases, and 9 bases separated the two germline ends. Germline CDR1 and CDR2: GTSNPN and SVGIG (reference sequence). This CDR3 has 13 residues. The CDR3 loop is CAWSGGTTYEQYF. CDR3 DNA sequence: TGTGCCTGGAGTGGTGGCACTACCTACGAGCAGTACTTC.

This rearrangement joins TRBV27 to TRBJ2-3; no reliable D call. The CDR3 covers 13 residues. The germline gives CDR1 MNHEY, CDR2 SMNVEV (reference sequence). V dropped 5 bases and J dropped 0 bases, with 6 bases sitting between them. The CDR3 bases are TGTGCCAGCAGTGTCCTGAGCACAGATACGCAGTATTTT. Its translation is CASSVLSTDTQYF.

This chain joins TRBV5-4 and TRBJ2-7; either TRBD1 or TRBD2 may supply D (5 bases each). CDR1 is SGHNT and CDR2 is YYREEE in the germline V gene (reference sequence). V lost 3 bases to trimming and J lost 2 bases, with 9 bases between them. The length of the CDR3 is 13 residues. The CDR3 DNA reads TGTGCCAGCAGCTCCGGGACGGCCTACGAGCAGTACTTC. It encodes CASSSGTAYEQYF.

The chain uses TRBV10-2 and TRBJ1-2; D is ambiguous. Trimming took off 0 bases at V and 10 bases at J, with 12 bases between the two ends. Germline CDR1 WSHSY, CDR2 SAAADI. The CDR3 contains 13 residues. The CDR3 DNA reads TGCGCCAGCAGTGAGTCTGTAGGAATCGACTACACCTTC. Its protein is CASSESVGIDYTF.

The chain carries TRBV6-5 and TRBJ1-4, with 8 nucleotides matching TRBD1. There are 16 residues in the CDR3. V shed 0 bases, J shed 7 bases, and the junction held 7 bases outside the gene matches. The germline V gene encodes CDR1 MNHEY and CDR2 SVGAGI. The CDR3 here is CASSYSSQGAPEKLFF. The CDR3 region has the DNA TGTGCCAGCAGTTACTCGTCGCAGGGGGCGCCTGAAAAACTGTTTTTT.

This clone was observed a handful of times. The junction and the germline gene differ at one end; a read error may be behind it. The chain carries TRBV10-3 and TRBJ1-1, with a weak D call TRBD1 (6 bases). This CDR3 is built from 11 residues. CDR1 is ENHRY, CDR2 SYGVKD, per germline. The CDR3 bases are TGTGCCATCACTGAGGGGGGTGAAGCTTTCTTT. Its translation is CAITEGGEAFF.

This chain connects TRBV29-1 to TRBJ1-2; no firm D call. This CDR3 has 15 amino acids. Deletions cut 0 bases from V and 4 bases from J, with 15 bases between. The germline CDR1 and CDR2 sequences are SQVTM and ANQGSEA. The CDR3 sequence: CSVEDEGSLIYGYTF. The CDR3 DNA sequence: TGCAGCGTTGAAGATGAGGGTTCCCTAATCTATGGCTACACCTTC.

The chain couples TRBV9 to TRBJ2-1; 11 bases map to TRBD2. The CDR3 totals 16 residues. With V trimmed by 4 bases and J by 2 bases, 5 bases remained unmatched. Germline V gene lookup returns CDR1 SGDLS and CDR2 YYNGEE. CDR3 DNA: TGTGCCAGCAGCAAGCTAGCGGGAGGACCCTACAATGAGCAGTTCTTC. It codes for CASSKLAGGPYNEQFF.

This clone was picked up a small number of times. V usage is TRBV9 and J usage is TRBJ2-2, with D unclear. This CDR3 has 12 residues. The V gene lost 0 bases and the J gene lost 6 bases, with 3 bases spanning the gap. The germline V gene encodes CDR1 SGDLS and CDR2 YYNGEE. CDR3 DNA: TGTGCCAGCAGCGTAGGGCCCGGGGAGCTGTTTTTT. Protein product: CASSVGPGELFF. Drawing the rest from reference TRBV9 and TRBJ2-2, the complete variable domain is DSGVTQTPKHLITATGQRVTLRCSPRSGDLSVYWYQQSLDQGLQFLIQYYNGEERAKGNILERFSAQQFPDLHSELNLSSLELGDSALYFCASSVGPGELFFGEGSRLTVL.

This clone was detected once. J is TRBJ2-5 and V is TRBV9; 11 nucleotides align to TRBD2. The CDR3 consists of 16 residues. After removal of 0 bases from V and 1 base from J, the junction contained 2 bases not matched to a gene. Germline V lookup: CDR1 SGDLS, CDR2 YYNGEE. In nucleotides, the CDR3 is TGTGCCAGCAGCGTAGCGACTAGCGGGGTCCAAGAGACCCAGTACTTC. The encoded protein is CASSVATSGVQETQYF.

The chain couples TRBV15 to TRBJ2-1, with TRBD1 matching over 7 bases. V dropped 1 base and J dropped 5; count of bases not matched to a gene: 2. Looked up from germline, CDR1 is LNHNV and CDR2 is YYDKDF (reference sequence). CDR3 length equals 14 residues. CDR3 DNA: TGTGCCACCAGCAGAGGGGACAGTGACAATGAGCAGTTCTTC. It is translated as CATSRGDSDNEQFF.

The chain employs TRBV29-1 and TRBJ2-2; D possibly matches TRBD1 or TRBD2 (5 bases each). Germline CDR1 is SQVTM and CDR2 is ANQGSEA. This CDR3 is 13 amino acids long. V was clipped by 6 bases and J by 7 bases, with 15 bases between them. The CDR3 protein is CSVYGDGSGELFF. For the CDR3, the DNA is TGCAGCGTGTACGGGGACGGCAGCGGGGAGCTGTTTTTT.

The genes are TRBV5-4 and TRBJ2-3; a possible D gene is TRBD2 (6 bases). The CDR3 length is 15 residues. Germline V CDR1 and CDR2: SGHNT, YYREEE (reference sequence). V was shortened by 4 bases and J by 0 bases, with 12 bases between the two germline ends. In DNA, the CDR3 is TGTGCCAGCAGCCATAGCGGTTATAGCACAGATACGCAGTATTTT. Encoded protein: CASSHSGYSTDTQYF.

The chain recombines TRBV5-6 with TRBJ1-3; 8 nucleotides match TRBD1. The CDR3 loop spans 15 amino acids. J gave up 0 bases and V 4 bases, and 3 bases lay outside the gene matches. Germline-derived CDR1 and CDR2 are SGHDT and YYEEEE. The CDR3, as DNA: TGTGCCAGCAGCCTACAGGGGGACTCTGGAAACACCATATATTTT. Its translation is CASSLQGDSGNTIYF.

The V and J genes are TRBV27 and TRBJ1-4, with D tentatively TRBD1 (5 bases). Germline V gives CDR1 MNHEY, CDR2 SMNVEV (reference sequence). V lost 2 bases, J lost 5 bases, and 21 bases lay in between. This CDR3 contains 18 residues. CDR3 sequence (DNA): TGTGCCAGCAGTTTAGGGAGGGGACTCCCTGGGAAAAATGAAAAACTGTTTTTT. Translating it yields CASSLGRGLPGKNEKLFF.

Within the sample, this clone is medium-sized. In nucleotides, the CDR3 is TGTGCCAGCAGCTTGGCCGGGAATGAGCAGTTCTTC. Its translation: CASSLAGNEQFF. The chain employs TRBV5-5 and TRBJ2-1; D uncertain. Germline loops: CDR1 SGHKS, CDR2 YYEKEE (reference sequence). Trimming shortened V by 0 bases and J by 7 bases, and 5 bases separated the two germline ends. The CDR3 has 12 residues.

This clone showed up just once. The rearrangement uses TRBV10-3 and TRBJ2-7, with D possibly TRBD1 on 6 matching bases. Germline V gene lookup returns CDR1 ENHRY and CDR2 SYGVKD. The V gene lost 0 bases and the J gene lost 4 bases, with 13 bases spanning the gap. The CDR3 length is 15 residues. This CDR3 reads CAISESDQGWYEQYF. In DNA, the CDR3 is TGTGCCATCAGTGAGTCGGACCAGGGGTGGTACGAGCAGTACTTC.

V usage is TRBV4-2 and J usage is TRBJ2-5, with TRBD2 matching 14 bases. CDR3 length: 18 residues. Per germline, CDR1 LGHNA and CDR2 YNFKEQ. The V and J ends lost 4 bases and 0 bases, in that order; junction bases with no gene match: 7. The CDR3 nucleotides are TGTGCCAGCAGCCCTGGGACTAGCGGGAGTAGGGACCAAGAGACCCAGTACTTC. Encoded protein: CASSPGTSGSRDQETQYF.

This clone has more than one count but fewer than ten. This chain uses TRBV28 with TRBJ2-3; D tentatively fits TRBD1 or TRBD2 (5 bases each). V lost 2 bases to trimming and J lost 4 bases, with 16 bases between them. The CDR3 contains 16 residues. The germline V gene has CDR1 MDHEN and CDR2 SYDVKM. Written as DNA, the CDR3 is TGTGCCAGCAGTTTACGCTGGGGGAGAGGGGCAGATACGCAGTATTTT. Its protein is CASSLRWGRGADTQYF.